This TCR beta chain was recorded in a study of CD8+CD57+ T cells in acquired aplastic anemia. For the study at large: Each DNA sample taken from sorted CD4+ and CD8+ cells came to roughly 3.5 ug on average. Healthy donor sequencing depth: 10 million to 10.8 million CD4+, about 12 million CD8+ reads.

Regarding the study as a whole: Comparison of patients with controls identified nearly 30 shared CD8+ CDR3 sequences.

Genomic DNA acted as the template from which TCR beta VDJ combination and CDR3 sequence profiling were carried out. TCRdb reanalysed the reads using MiXCR and keeps one entry per CDR3 protein. Here the sample spans 200,000 to 250,000 distinct CDR3 sequences, approximately 60% being singletons. A note on this clonotype: What it recognizes is unknown.

Germline V lookup: CDR1 SGHVS, CDR2 FNYEAQ. V was clipped by 5 bases and J by 0 bases, with 10 bases between them. This CDR3 region has 14 residues. The sequencing sample was made of sorted CD4+, CD8+, or CD8+CD57+ T cells (not recorded which) from PBMCs. The source of this sequence is a human donor in good health. The chain links TRBV7-6 to TRBJ1-1; perhaps TRBD1 as D (5 bases). The CDR3 DNA is TGTGCCAGCAGCCTCAGGGTCATGAACACTGAAGCTTTCTTT. As protein: CASSLRVMNTEAFF.